In its sample, the clone carrying this T cell receptor (beta chain) was seen a few times. Its specificity is unknown. This record belongs to a study of beta chain features in type 1 diabetes. Study outcomes and limitations: Insertion counts at VDJ junctions were lower in type 1 diabetes patients, who also showed more deletions there. The naive, central memory and Treg TCRB repertoires showed an apparent similarity that was greater among patients than among healthy donors. Type 1 diabetes patients had TCRB CDR3s that were shorter (moderately but significantly so) in all four CD4+ subsets.

Sequenced material consisted of expressed TCRB transcripts (all of the isolated RNA was reverse transcribed). Using immunoSEQ multiplex PCR, the repertoire was profiled, and TCRdb retains in-frame clones only, with some absent. The sample lists hundreds of thousands of clones, roughly 13% occurring once. CDR1 is SEHNR and CDR2 is FQNEAQ in the germline V gene (reference sequence). Trimming removed 1 base from V and 0 bases from J; junction bases left unmatched: 6. The CDR3 consists of 17 residues. All of the sorted populations showed purity greater than 98%. Sequencing was carried out using naive CD4+ T cells from blood. V usage is TRBV7-9 and J usage is TRBJ2-1, with 7 bases fitting TRBD2. The receptor comes from a man younger than 35 in good health. The CDR3 sequence: CASSLDNGGSSYNEQFF. In DNA form, the CDR3 reads TGTGCCAGCAGCTTAGATAATGGCGGGAGCTCCTACAATGAGCAGTTCTTC. Full variable domain (rest looked up from reference TRBV7-9 and TRBJ2-1): DTGVSQNPRHKITKRGQNVTFRCDPISEHNRLYWYRQTLGQGPEFLTYFQNEAQLEKSRLLSDRFSAERPKGSFSTLEIQRTEQGDSAMYLCASSLDNGGSSYNEQFFGPGTRLTVL.